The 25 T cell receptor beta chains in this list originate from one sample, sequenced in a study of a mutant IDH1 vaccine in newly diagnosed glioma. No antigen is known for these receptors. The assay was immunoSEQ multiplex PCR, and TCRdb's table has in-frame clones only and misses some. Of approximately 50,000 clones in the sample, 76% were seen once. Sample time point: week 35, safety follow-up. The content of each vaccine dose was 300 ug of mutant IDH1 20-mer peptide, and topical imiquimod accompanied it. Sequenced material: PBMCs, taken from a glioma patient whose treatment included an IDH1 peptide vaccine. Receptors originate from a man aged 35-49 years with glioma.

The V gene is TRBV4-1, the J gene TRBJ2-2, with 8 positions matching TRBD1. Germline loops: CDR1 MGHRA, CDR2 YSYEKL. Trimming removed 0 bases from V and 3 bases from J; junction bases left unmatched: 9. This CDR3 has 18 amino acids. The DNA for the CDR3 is TGCGCCAGCAGCCAAGAAGGGGCCGGGACAGGAGACACCGGGGAGCTGTTTTTT. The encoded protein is CASSQEGAGTGDTGELFF.

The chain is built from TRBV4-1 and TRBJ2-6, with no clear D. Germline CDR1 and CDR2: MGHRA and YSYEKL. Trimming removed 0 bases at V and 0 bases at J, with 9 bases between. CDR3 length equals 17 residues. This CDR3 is CASSQDAVVSGANVLTF. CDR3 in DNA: TGCGCCAGCAGCCAAGATGCCGTGGTCTCTGGGGCCAACGTCCTGACTTTC.

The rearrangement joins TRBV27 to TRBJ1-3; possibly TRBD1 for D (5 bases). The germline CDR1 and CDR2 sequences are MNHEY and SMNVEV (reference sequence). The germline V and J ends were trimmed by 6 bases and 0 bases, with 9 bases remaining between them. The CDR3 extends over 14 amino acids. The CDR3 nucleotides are TGTGCCAGCAGCTTGGGGGGCTCTGGAAACACCATATATTTT. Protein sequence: CASSLGGSGNTIYF.

CDR3: CSVLSGSGNTIYF. As DNA, the CDR3 is TGCAGCGTTTTGTCGGGCTCTGGAAACACCATATATTTT. The V call is TRBV29-1, the J call TRBJ1-3; no firm D call. Germline-derived CDR1 and CDR2 are SQVTM and ANQGSEA. Trimming shortened V by 5 bases and J by 0 bases, and 8 bases separated the two germline ends. The CDR3 sequence is 13 residues long.

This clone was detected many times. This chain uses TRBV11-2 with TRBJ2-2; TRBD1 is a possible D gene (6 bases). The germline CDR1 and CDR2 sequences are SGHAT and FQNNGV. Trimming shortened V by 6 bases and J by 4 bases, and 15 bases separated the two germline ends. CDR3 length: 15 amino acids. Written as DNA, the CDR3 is TGTGCCAGCAGAGAGGTCAGGGGAAGCACCGGGGAGCTGTTTTTT. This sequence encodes CASREVRGSTGELFF.

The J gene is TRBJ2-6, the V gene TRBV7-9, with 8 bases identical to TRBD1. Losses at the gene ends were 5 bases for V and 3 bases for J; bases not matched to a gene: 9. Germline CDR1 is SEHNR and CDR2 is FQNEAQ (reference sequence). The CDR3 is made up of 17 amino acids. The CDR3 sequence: CASSRTGLVIGANVLTF. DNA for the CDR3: TGTGCCAGCAGCCGGACAGGGCTTGTTATTGGGGCCAACGTCCTGACTTTC.

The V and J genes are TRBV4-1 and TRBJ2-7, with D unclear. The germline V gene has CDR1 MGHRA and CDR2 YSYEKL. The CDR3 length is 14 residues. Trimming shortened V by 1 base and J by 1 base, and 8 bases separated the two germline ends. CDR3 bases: TGCGCCAGCAGCCAAGTCGGCGAGTCCTACGAGCAGTACTTC. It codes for CASSQVGESYEQYF.

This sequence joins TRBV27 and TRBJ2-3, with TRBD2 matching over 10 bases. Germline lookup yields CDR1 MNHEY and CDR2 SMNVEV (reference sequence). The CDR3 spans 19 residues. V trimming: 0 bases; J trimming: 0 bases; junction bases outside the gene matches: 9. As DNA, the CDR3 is TGTGCCAGCAGTTTATCGCTAAGCGGGAGGGGGCCCAGCACAGATACGCAGTATTTT. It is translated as CASSLSLSGRGPSTDTQYF.

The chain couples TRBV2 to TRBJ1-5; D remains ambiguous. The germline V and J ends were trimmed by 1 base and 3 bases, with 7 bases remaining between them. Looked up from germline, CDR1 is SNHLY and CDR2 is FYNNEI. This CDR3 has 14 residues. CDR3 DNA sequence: TGTGCCAGCAGTGAAGACCGGTTCAATCAGCCCCAGCATTTT. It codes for CASSEDRFNQPQHF.

The CDR3 sequence: CASSLVPEDNEQFF. The DNA for the CDR3 is TGCGCCAGCAGCTTGGTGCCCGAAGACAATGAGCAGTTCTTC. V gene TRBV5-1 combines with J gene TRBJ2-1; the D is unclear. Trimming stripped 0 bases from V and 5 bases from J, with 9 bases between. CDR3 length: 14 amino acids. The V gene's germline CDR1 is SGHRS and CDR2 YFSETQ.

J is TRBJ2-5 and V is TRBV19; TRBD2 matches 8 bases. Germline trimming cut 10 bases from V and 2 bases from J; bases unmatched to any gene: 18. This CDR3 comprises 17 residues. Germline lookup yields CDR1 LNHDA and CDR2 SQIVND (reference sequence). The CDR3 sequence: CATRGGRGETLQETQYF. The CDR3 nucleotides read TGTGCCACCCGGGGGGGGAGGGGCGAAACCCTTCAAGAGACCCAGTACTTC.

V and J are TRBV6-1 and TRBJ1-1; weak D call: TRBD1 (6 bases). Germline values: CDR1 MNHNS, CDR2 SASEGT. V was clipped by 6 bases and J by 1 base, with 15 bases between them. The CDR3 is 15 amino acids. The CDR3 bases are TGTGCCAGCAGGACAAGGACCAGGGGGAACACTGAAGCTTTCTTT. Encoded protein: CASRTRTRGNTEAFF.

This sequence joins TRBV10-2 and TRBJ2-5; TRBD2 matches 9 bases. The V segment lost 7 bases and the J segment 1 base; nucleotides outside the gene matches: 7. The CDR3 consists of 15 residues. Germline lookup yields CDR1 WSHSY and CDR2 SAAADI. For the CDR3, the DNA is TGCGCCAGCACGTCAGCGGGGGGCCGCCAAGAGACCCAGTACTTC. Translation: CASTSAGGRQETQYF.

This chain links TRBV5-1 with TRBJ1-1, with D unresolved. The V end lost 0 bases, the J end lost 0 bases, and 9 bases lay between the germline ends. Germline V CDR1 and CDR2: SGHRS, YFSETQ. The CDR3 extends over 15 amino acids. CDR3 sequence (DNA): TGCGCCAGCAGCTTGGGCAGCTCATTGAACACTGAAGCTTTCTTT. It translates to CASSLGSSLNTEAFF.

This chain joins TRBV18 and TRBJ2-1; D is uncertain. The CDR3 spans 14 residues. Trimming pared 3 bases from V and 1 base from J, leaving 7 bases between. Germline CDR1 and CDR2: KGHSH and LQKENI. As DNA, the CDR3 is TGTGCCAGCTCACCGGTTAGGTCCTACAATGAGCAGTTCTTC. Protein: CASSPVRSYNEQFF.

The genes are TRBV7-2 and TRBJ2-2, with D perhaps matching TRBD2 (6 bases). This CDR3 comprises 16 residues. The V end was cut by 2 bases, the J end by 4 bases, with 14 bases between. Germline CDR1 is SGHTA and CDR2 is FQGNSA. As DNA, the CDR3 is TGTGCCAGCAGCTTAACCCGGGGGAGCGGCACCGGGGAGCTGTTTTTT. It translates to CASSLTRGSGTGELFF.

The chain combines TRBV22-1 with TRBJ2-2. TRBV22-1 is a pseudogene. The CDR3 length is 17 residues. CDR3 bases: TGTCCTGGGAGCGCAATAGGGTTCATCTCGAACACCGGGGAGCTGTTTTTT. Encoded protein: CPGSAIGFISNTGELFF.

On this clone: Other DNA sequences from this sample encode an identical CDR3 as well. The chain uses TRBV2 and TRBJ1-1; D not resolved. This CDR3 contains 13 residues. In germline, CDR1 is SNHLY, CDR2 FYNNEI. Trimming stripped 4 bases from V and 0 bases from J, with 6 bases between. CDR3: CASSVGLNTEAFF. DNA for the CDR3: TGTGCCAGCAGTGTGGGGTTGAACACTGAAGCTTTCTTT.

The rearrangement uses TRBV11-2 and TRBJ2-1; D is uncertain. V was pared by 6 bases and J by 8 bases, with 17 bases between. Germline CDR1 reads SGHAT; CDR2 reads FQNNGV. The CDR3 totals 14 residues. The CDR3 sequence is CASRFAPRRHEQFF. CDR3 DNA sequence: TGTGCCAGCAGATTTGCGCCCCGGCGGCATGAGCAGTTCTTC.

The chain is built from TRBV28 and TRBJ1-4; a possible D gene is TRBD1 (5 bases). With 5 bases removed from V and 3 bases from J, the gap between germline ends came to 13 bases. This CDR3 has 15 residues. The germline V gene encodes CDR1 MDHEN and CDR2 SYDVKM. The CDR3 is CASSLGGGANEKLFF. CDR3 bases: TGTGCCAGCAGTCTTGGGGGAGGAGCTAATGAAAAACTGTTTTTT.

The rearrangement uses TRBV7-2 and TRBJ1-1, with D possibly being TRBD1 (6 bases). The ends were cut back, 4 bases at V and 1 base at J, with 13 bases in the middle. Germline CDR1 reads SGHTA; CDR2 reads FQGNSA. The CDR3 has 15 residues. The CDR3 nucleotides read TGTGCCAGCAGCTCACAGGGCGGAGGGAACACTGAAGCTTTCTTT. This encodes CASSSQGGGNTEAFF.

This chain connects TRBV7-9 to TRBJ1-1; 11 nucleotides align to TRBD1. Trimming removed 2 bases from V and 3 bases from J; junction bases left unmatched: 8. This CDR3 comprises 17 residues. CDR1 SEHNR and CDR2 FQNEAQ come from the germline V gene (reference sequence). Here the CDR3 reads CASSLIGQGAGYTEAFF. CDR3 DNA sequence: TGTGCCAGCAGCTTAATCGGACAGGGGGCAGGATACACTGAAGCTTTCTTT.

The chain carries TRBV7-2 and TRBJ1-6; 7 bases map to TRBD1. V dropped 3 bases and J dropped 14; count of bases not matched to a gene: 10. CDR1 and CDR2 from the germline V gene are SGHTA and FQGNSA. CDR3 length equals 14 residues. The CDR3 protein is CASSLGQTSRTLHF. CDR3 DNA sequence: TGTGCCAGCAGCTTGGGACAGACCTCCCGGACCCTCCACTTT.

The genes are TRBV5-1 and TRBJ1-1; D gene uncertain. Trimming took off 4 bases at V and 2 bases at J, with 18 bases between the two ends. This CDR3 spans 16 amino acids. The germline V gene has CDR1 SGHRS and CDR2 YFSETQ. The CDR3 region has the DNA TGCGCCAGCAGCGACCAAGGTGGGGTTGCCAACACTGAAGCTTTCTTT. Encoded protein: CASSDQGGVANTEAFF.

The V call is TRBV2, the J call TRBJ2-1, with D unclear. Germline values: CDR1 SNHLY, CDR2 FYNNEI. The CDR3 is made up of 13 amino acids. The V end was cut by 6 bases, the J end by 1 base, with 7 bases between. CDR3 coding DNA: TGTGCCAGCAGCTCTAGGTCCTACAATGAGCAGTTCTTC. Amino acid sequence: CASSSRSYNEQFF.